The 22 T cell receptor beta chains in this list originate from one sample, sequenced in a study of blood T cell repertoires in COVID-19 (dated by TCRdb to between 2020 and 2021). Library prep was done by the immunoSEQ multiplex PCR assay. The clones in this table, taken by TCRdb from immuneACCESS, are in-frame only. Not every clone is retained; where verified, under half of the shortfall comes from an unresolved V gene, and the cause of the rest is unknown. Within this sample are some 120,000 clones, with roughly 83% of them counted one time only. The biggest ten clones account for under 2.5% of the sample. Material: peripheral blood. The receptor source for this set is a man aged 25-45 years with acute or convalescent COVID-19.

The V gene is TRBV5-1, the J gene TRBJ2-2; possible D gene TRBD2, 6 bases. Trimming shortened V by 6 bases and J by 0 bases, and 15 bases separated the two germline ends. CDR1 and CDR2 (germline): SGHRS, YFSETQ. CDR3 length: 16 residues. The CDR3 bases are TGCGCCAGCAATGGCGGACTACTCGCGAACACCGGGGAGCTGTTTTTT. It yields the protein CASNGGLLANTGELFF.

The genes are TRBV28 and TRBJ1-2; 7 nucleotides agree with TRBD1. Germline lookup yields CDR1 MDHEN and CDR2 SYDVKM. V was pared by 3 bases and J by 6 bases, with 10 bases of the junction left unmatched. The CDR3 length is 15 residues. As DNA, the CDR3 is TGTGCCAGCAGTTTGTGGCAGGGGGATTCGGATGGCTACACCTTC. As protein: CASSLWQGDSDGYTF.

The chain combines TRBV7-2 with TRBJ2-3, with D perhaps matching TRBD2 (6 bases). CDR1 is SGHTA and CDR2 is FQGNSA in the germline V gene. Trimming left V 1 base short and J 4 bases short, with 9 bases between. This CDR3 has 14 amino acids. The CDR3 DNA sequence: TGTGCCAGCAGCTTAGATCCGGGGGCAGATACGCAGTATTTT. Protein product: CASSLDPGADTQYF.

The CDR3 protein is CASSPRGGMNTEAFF. CDR3 DNA sequence: TGTGCCAGCAGCCCCCGGGGGGGGATGAACACTGAAGCTTTCTTT. The chain combines TRBV7-8 with TRBJ1-1; D may be TRBD1 (5 bases). The germline CDR1 and CDR2 sequences are SGHVS and FQNEAQ. The germline V and J ends were trimmed by 5 bases and 0 bases, with 13 bases remaining between them. The CDR3 extends over 15 amino acids.

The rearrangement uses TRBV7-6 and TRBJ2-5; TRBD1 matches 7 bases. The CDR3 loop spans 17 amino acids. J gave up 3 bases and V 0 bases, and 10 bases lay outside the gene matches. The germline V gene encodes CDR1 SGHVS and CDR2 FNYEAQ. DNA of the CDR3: TGTGCCAGCAGCTTAGCAGACACAGGGGTCGGGGAAGAGACCCAGTACTTC. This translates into CASSLADTGVGEETQYF.

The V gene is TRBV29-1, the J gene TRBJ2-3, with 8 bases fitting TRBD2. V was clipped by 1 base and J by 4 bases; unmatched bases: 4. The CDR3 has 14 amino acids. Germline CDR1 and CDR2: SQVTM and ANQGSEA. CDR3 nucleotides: TGCAGCGTTGAAGCGGGAGGGACCCCAGATACGCAGTATTTT. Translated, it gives CSVEAGGTPDTQYF.

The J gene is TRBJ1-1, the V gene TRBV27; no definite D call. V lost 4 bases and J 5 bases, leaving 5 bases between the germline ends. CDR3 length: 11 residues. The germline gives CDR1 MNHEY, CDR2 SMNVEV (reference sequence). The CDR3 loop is CASSSITEAFF. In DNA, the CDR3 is TGTGCCAGCAGTTCAATTACTGAAGCTTTCTTT.

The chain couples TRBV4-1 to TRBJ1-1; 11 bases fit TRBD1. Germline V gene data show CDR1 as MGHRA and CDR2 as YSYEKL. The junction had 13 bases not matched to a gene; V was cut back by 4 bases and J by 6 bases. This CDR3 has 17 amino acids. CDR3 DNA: TGCGCCAGCAGCCCCGGGAGGACAGGGGGCCAAGAGGCTGAAGCTTTCTTT. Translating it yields CASSPGRTGGQEAEAFF.

This CDR3 reads CAWSPGGMVQPQHF. The CDR3 DNA reads TGTGCCTGGAGCCCGGGGGGCATGGTTCAGCCCCAGCATTTT. The V call is TRBV30, the J call TRBJ1-5; tentative D call: TRBD1 (6 bases). The V end was cut by 3 bases, the J end by 6 bases, with 15 bases between. This CDR3 spans 14 amino acids. The germline gives CDR1 GTSNPN, CDR2 SVGIG (reference sequence).

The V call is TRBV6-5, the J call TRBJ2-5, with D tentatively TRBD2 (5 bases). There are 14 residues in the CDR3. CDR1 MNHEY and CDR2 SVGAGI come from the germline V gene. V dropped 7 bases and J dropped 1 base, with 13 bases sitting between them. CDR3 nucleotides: TGTGCCAGCAAACTTCTAGCTTCCCAAGAGACCCAGTACTTC. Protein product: CASKLLASQETQYF.

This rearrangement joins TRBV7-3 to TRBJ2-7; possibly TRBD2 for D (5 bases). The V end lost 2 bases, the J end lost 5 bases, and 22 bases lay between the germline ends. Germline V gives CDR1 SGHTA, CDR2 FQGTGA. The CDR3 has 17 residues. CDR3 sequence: CASSLQPFCPGRHEQYV. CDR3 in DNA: TGTGCCAGCAGCTTACAACCATTCTGTCCGGGAAGACACGAGCAGTACGTC.

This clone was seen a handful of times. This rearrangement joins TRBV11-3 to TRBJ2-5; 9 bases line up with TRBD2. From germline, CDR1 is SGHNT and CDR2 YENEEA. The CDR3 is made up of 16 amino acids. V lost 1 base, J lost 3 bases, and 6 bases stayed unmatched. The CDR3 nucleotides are TGTGCCAGCAGCTTAGGTCTGACTAGCGGAAAAGAGACCCAGTACTTC. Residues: CASSLGLTSGKETQYF.

CDR3: CASSWTGLGTEAFF. DNA for the CDR3: TGCGCCAGCAGCTGGACAGGGCTGGGCACTGAAGCTTTCTTT. The rearrangement joins TRBV5-1 to TRBJ1-1; 8 nucleotides agree with TRBD1. The CDR3 runs to 14 residues. Trimming removed 3 bases from V and 4 bases from J; junction bases left unmatched: 5. Germline loops: CDR1 SGHRS, CDR2 YFSETQ.

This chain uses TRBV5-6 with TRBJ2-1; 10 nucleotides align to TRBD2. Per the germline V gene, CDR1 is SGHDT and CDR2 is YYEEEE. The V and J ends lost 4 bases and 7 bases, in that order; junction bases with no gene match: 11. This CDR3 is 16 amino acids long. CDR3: CASSPEALAGVNEQFF. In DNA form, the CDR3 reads TGTGCCAGCAGCCCCGAGGCTCTAGCGGGGGTTAATGAGCAGTTCTTC.

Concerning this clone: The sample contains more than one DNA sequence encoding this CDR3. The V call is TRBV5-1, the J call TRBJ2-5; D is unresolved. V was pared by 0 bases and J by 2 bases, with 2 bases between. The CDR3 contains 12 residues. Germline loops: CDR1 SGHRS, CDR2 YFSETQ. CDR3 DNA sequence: TGCGCCAGCAGCTTGGCACAAGAGACCCAGTACTTC. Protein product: CASSLAQETQYF.

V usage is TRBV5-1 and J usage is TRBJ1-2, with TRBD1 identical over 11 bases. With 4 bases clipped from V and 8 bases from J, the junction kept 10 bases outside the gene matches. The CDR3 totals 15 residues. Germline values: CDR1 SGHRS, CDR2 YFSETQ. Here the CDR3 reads CASSPDRGPSPGYTF. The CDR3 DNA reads TGCGCCAGCAGCCCGGACAGGGGGCCATCTCCAGGCTACACCTTC.

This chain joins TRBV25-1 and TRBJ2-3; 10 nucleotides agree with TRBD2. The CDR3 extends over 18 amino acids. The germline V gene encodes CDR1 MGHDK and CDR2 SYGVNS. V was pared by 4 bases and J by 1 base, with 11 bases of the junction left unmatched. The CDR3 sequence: CASSVDAEREGGTDTQYF. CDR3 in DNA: TGTGCCAGCAGTGTCGACGCGGAGCGGGAGGGGGGCACAGATACGCAGTATTTT. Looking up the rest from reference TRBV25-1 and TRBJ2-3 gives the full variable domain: EADIYQTPRYLVIGTGKKITLECSQTMGHDKMYWYQQDPGMELHLIHYSYGVNSTEKGDLSSESTVSRIRTEHFPLTLESARPSHTSQYLCASSVDAEREGGTDTQYFGPGTRLTVL.

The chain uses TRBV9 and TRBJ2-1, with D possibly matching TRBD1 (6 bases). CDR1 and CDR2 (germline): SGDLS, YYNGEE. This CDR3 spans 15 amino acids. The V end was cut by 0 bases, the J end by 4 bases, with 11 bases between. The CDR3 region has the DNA TGTGCCAGCAGCGTAGAGGGGGTCGGTTACAATGAGCAGTTCTTC. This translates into CASSVEGVGYNEQFF.

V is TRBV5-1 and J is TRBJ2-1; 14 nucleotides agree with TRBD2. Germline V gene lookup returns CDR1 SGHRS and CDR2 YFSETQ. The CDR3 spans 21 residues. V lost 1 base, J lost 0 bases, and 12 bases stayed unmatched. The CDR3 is CASSLTFGTSGGHPSYNEQFF. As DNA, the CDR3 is TGCGCCAGCAGCTTGACATTTGGGACTAGCGGGGGTCACCCCTCCTACAATGAGCAGTTCTTC.

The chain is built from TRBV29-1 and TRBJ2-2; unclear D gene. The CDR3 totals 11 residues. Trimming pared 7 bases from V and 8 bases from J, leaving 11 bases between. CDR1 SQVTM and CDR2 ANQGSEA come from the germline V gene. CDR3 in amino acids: CSAEIGGELFF. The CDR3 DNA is TGCAGCGCCGAGATCGGGGGGGAGCTGTTTTTT.

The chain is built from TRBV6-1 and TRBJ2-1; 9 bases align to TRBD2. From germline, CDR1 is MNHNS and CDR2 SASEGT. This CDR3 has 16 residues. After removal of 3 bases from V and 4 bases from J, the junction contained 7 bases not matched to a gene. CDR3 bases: TGTGCCAGCAGTGAGAACCCTAGCGGGGTTTACAATGAGCAGTTCTTC. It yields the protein CASSENPSGVYNEQFF.

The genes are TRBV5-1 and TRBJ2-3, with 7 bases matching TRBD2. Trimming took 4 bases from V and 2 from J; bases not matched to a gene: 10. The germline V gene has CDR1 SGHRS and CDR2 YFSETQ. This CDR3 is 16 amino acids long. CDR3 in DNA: TGCGCCAGCAGCCCCCGACTAGCTTCTAACACAGATACGCAGTATTTT. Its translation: CASSPRLASNTDTQYF.